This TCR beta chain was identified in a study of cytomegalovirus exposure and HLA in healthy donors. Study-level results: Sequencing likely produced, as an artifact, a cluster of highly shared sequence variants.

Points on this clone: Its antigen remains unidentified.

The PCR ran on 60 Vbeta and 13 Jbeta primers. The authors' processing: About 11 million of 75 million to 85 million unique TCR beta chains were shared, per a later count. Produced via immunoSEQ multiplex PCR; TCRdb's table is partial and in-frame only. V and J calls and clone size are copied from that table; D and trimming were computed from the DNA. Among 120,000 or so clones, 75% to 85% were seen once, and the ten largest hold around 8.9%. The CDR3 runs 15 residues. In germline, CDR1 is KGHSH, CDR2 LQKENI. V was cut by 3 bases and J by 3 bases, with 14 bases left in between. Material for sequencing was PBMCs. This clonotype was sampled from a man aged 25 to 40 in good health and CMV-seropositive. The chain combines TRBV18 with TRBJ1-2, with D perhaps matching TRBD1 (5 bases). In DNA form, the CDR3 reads TGTGCCAGCTCACCCGAGGAGGGGCGGGACTATGGCTACACCTTC. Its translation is CASSPEEGRDYGYTF.